The 5 T cell receptor beta chains reported below all come from one sample, sequenced in a study of type 1 regulatory T cells. Each CDR3 protein gets one entry after TCRdb re-called the reads with MiXCR. The table records some 100,000 distinct CDR3 sequences, roughly 30% of them present only once. Material: CD4+ T cells, either the whole sample or a sorted fraction (not recorded which). The source of these receptors is a human donor in good health.

This clonotype was picked up a small number of times. J is TRBJ2-7 and V is TRBV10-3; no firm D call. CDR3 length: 14 residues. CDR1 ENHRY and CDR2 SYGVKD come from the germline V gene. Between the trimmed V and J ends, which lost 0 bases and 2 bases, there was a span of 8 bases. CDR3 DNA sequence: TGTGCCATCAGTGAGTCTGTGGCAGCCTACGAGCAGTACTTC. It encodes CAISESVAAYEQYF.

Remarks on this clonotype: As the CDR3 is not closed by the conserved phenylalanine or tryptophan, this likely results from a read error. This chain connects TRBV19 to TRBJ2-3; 8 bases align to TRBD2. The CDR3 has 16 amino acids. The trim removed 4 bases at V and 4 bases at J, leaving 10 bases unmatched. Germline CDR1 and CDR2: LNHDA and SQIVND (reference sequence). The CDR3 sequence: CASSTGLVGGADTQYL. CDR3 bases: TGTGCCAGTAGTACGGGACTAGTGGGAGGCGCAGATACGCAGTATCTT.

The gene calls are TRBV5-1 and TRBJ2-3; D perhaps matches TRBD2 (5 bases). CDR3 length: 14 residues. From germline, CDR1 is SGHRS and CDR2 YFSETQ. V was trimmed by 4 bases and J by 1 base, leaving 10 bases between them. CDR3 in amino acids: CASSAISGTDTQYF. The CDR3 nucleotides are TGCGCCAGCAGCGCAATTAGCGGCACAGATACGCAGTATTTT.

This chain links TRBV24-1 with TRBJ1-5; tentatively, D is TRBD1 (6 bases). With 6 bases removed from V and 7 bases from J, the gap between germline ends came to 15 bases. CDR1 is KGHDR and CDR2 is SFDVKD in the germline V gene. The CDR3 covers 14 residues. In DNA form, the CDR3 reads TGTGCCACCAGTCCCCAGGGGTTTCGGCAGCCCCAGCATTTT. Protein: CATSPQGFRQPQHF.

In its sample, this clonotype was seen many times. The chain uses TRBV6-6 and TRBJ2-5; TRBD2 is a possible D gene (5 bases). The V end lost 5 bases, the J end lost 0 bases, and 7 bases lay between the germline ends. Germline lookup yields CDR1 MNHNY and CDR2 SVGAGI (reference sequence). The CDR3 sequence is 13 residues long. The CDR3: CASSRGYQETQYF. DNA for the CDR3: TGTGCCAGCAGTAGAGGGTACCAAGAGACCCAGTACTTC.